In its sample, the clone carrying this TCR beta chain was seen many times. No antigen is known for it. TCRdb processed the 5' RACE reads anew with MiXCR; each CDR3 protein has one entry. This table holds about 250,000 distinct CDR3 sequences, 20% to 30% found once. These data originate in a study of CD8 T cells in ankylosing spondylitis. General observations from the study: Clones linked to disease were reported to show significant enrichment in matched ankylosing spondylitis synovial fluid.

Sequencing used blood, either unsorted or a sorted T cell fraction (not recorded which). The receptor comes from a male donor with ankylosing spondylitis or in good health (not recorded which).

The CDR3 nucleotides read TGCAGTGCTAGAGATAGCGGGGGCACAGATACGCAGTATTTT. Amino acids: CSARDSGGTDTQYF. The chain recombines TRBV20-1 with TRBJ2-3, with TRBD2 identical over 8 bases. The CDR3 totals 14 residues. The germline V gene has CDR1 DFQATT and CDR2 SNEGSKA (reference sequence). V lost 0 bases and J lost 1; bases outside the gene matches: 0.